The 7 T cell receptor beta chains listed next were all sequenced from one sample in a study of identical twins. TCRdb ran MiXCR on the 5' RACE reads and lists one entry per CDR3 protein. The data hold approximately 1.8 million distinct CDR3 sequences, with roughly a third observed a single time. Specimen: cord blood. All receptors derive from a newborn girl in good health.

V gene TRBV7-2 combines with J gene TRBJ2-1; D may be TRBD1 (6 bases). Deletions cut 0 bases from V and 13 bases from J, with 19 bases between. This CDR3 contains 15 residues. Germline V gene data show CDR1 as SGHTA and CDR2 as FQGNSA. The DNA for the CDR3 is TGTGCCAGCAGCTTAGCTGGGACAATCCAAGAGACCCAGTTCTTC. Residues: CASSLAGTIQETQFF.

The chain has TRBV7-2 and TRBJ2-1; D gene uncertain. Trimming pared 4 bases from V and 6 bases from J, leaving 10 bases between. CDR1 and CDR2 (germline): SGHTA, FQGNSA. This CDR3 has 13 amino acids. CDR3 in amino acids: CASSSRTANEQFF. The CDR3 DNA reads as TGTGCCAGCAGCTCCCGGACCGCCAATGAGCAGTTCTTC.

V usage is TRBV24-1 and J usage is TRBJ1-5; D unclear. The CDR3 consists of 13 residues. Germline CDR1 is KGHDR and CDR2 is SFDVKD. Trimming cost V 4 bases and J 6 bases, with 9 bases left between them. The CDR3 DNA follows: TGTGCCACCAGTGAGGGGAACACTCAGCCCCAGCATTTT. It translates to CATSEGNTQPQHF.

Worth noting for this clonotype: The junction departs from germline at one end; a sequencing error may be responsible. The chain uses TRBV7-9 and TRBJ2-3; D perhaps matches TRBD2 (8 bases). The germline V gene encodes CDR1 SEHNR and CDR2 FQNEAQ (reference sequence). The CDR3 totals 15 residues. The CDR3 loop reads CASSFGLAGTDTRYF. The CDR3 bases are TGTGCCAGCAGCTTCGGACTAGCTGGGACAGATACGCGGTATTTT. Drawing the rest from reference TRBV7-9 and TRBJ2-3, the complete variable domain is DTGVSQNPRHKITKRGQNVTFRCDPISEHNRLYWYRQTLGQGPEFLTYFQNEAQLEKSRLLSDRFSAERPKGSFSTLEIQRTEQGDSAMYLCASSFGLAGTDTRYFGPGTRLTVL.

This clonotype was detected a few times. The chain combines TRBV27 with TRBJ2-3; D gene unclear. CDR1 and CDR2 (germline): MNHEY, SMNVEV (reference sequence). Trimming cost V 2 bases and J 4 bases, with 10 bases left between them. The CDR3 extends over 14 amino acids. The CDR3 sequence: CASSLPGMADTQYF. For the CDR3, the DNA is TGTGCCAGCAGTTTACCAGGAATGGCAGATACGCAGTATTTT.

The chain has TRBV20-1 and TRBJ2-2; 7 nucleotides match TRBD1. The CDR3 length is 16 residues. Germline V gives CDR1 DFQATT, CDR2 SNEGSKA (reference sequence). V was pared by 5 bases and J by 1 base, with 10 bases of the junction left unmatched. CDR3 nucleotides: TGCAGTGCTCAGACAGGGAAGGGCCGGAACACCGGGGAGCTGTTTTTT. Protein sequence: CSAQTGKGRNTGELFF.

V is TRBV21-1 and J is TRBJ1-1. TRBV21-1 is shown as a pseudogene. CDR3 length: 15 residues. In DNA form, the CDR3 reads TGTGCCAGCAGCAAAAGGTATCACCAGAACACTGAAGCTTTCTTT. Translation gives CASSKRYHQNTEAFF.